The following is a T cell receptor (beta chain) sequence with its context. The antigen remains unidentified. The CDR3 has 15 residues. Per the germline V gene, CDR1 is KGHSH and CDR2 is LQKENI. Trimming left V 0 bases short and J 6 bases short, with 12 bases between. TCRdb independently ran MiXCR on the reads; one entry per CDR3 protein. The sample shows about 740,000 distinct CDR3 sequences, 35% to 40% of them seen only once. The data derive from a study of T cell repertoires in cytomegalovirus infection. Across the study: Public TCR beta signatures were indicative of both CMV infection and a matching HLA type.

Findings and limits, study-wide: The study identified carriers of CMV plus the relevant HLA from cumulative public TCR beta family frequency. Clonotype analysis showed dominance of the ex vivo response by HLA-C-restricted CMV-specific TCR beta clonotypes.

The chain uses TRBV18 and TRBJ1-5, with a possible D match to TRBD1 (5 bases). The sequenced sample consisted of PBMCs. This receptor was taken from a human donor in good health (CMV status not recorded). Some clones in this sample may be carry-over from other donors' samples. This CDR3 reads CASSPPGVVAQPQHF. The CDR3 coding sequence is TGTGCCAGCTCACCACCGGGGGTCGTGGCTCAGCCCCAGCATTTT.